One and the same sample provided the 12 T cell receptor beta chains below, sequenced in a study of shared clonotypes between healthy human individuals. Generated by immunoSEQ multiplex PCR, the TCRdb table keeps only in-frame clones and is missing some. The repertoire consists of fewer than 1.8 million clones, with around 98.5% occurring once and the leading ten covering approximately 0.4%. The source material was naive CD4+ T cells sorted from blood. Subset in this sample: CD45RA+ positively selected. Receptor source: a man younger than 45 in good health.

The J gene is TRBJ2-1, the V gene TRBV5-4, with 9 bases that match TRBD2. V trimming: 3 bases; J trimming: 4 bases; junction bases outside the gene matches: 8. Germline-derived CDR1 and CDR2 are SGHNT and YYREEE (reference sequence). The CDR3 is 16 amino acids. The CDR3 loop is CASSSPGTSYYNEQFF. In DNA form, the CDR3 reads TGTGCCAGCAGCTCACCCGGGACTAGCTATTACAATGAGCAGTTCTTC.

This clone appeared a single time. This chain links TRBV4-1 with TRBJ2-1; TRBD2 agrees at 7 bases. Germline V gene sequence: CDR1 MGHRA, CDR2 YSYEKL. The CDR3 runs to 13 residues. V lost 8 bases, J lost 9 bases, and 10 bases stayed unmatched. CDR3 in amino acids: CASSRGGAGEQFF. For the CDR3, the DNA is TGCGCCAGCTCCCGGGGAGGGGCCGGTGAGCAGTTCTTC.

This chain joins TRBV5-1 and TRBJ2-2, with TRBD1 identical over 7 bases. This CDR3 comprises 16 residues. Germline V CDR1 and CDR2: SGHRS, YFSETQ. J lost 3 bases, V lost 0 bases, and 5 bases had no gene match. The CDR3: CASSLETGLHTGELFF. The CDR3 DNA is TGCGCCAGCAGCTTGGAGACAGGGTTGCACACCGGGGAGCTGTTTTTT.

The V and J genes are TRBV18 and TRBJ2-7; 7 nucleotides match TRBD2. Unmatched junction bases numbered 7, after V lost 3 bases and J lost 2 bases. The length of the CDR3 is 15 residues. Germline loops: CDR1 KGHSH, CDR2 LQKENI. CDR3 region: CASSPALADPYEQYF. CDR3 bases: TGTGCCAGCTCACCGGCTCTAGCGGACCCCTACGAGCAGTACTTC. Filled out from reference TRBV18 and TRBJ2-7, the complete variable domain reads NAGVMQNPRHLVRRRGQEARLRCSPMKGHSHVYWYRQLPEEGLKFMVYLQKENIIDESGMPKERFSAEFPKEGPSILRIQQVVRGDSAAYFCASSPALADPYEQYFGPGTRLTVT.

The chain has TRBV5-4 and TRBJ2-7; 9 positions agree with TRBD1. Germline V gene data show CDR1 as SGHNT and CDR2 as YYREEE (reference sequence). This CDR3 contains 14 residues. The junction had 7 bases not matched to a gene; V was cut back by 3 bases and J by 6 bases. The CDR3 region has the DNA TGTGCCAGCAGCTCCCCGGGACAGGGAGGCGAGCAGTACTTC. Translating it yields CASSSPGQGGEQYF.

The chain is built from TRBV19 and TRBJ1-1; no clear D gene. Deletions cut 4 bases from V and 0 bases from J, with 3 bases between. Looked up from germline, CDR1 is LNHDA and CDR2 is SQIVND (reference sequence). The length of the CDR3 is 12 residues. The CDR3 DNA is TGTGCCAGTAGTACCTTGAACACTGAAGCTTTCTTT. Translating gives CASSTLNTEAFF. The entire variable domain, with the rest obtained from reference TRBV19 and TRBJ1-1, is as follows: DGGITQSPKYLFRKEGQNVTLSCEQNLNHDAMYWYRQDPGQGLRLIYYSQIVNDFQKGDIAEGYSVSREKKESFPLTVTSAQKNPTAFYLCASSTLNTEAFFGQGTRLTVV.

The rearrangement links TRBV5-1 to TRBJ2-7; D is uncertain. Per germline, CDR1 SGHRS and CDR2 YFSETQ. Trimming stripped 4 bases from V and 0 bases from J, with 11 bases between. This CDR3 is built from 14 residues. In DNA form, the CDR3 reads TGCGCCAGCAGCGTTGATCCGTACTCCTACGAGCAGTACTTC. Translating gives CASSVDPYSYEQYF.

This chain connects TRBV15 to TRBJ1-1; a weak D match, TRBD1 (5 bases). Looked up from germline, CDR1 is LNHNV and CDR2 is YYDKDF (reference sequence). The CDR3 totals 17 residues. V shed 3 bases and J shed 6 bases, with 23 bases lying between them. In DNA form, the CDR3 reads TGTGCCACCAGCAGGGGAGCGTTGAACGGGGCGAAGGCTGAAGCTTTCTTT. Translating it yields CATSRGALNGAKAEAFF.

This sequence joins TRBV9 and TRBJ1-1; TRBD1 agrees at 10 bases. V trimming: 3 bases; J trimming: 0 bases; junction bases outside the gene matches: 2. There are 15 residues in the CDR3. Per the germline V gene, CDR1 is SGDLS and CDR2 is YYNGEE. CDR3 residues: CASSGQGALNTEAFF. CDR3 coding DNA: TGTGCCAGCAGCGGACAGGGGGCTTTGAACACTGAAGCTTTCTTT.

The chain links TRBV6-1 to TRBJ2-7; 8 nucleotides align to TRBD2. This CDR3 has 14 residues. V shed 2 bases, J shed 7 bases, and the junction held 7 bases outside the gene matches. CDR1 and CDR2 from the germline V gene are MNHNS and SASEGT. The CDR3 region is CASSETGRAREQYF. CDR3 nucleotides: TGTGCCAGCAGTGAAACCGGGAGGGCACGAGAGCAGTACTTC.

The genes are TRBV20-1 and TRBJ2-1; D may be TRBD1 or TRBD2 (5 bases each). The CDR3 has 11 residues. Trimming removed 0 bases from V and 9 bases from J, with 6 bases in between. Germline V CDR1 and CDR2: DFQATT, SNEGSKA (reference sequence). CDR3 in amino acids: CSARDGGEQFF. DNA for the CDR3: TGCAGTGCTAGAGATGGGGGTGAGCAGTTCTTC.

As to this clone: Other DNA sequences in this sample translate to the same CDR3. CDR3 amino acids: CAWSVLASYNEQFF. The CDR3 DNA reads TGTGCCTGGAGTGTACTAGCGAGTTACAATGAGCAGTTCTTC. The rearrangement uses TRBV30 and TRBJ2-1, with 7 bases matching TRBD2. The germline V gene has CDR1 GTSNPN and CDR2 SVGIG (reference sequence). The CDR3 covers 14 residues. After removal of 0 bases from V and 4 bases from J, the junction contained 3 bases not matched to a gene.